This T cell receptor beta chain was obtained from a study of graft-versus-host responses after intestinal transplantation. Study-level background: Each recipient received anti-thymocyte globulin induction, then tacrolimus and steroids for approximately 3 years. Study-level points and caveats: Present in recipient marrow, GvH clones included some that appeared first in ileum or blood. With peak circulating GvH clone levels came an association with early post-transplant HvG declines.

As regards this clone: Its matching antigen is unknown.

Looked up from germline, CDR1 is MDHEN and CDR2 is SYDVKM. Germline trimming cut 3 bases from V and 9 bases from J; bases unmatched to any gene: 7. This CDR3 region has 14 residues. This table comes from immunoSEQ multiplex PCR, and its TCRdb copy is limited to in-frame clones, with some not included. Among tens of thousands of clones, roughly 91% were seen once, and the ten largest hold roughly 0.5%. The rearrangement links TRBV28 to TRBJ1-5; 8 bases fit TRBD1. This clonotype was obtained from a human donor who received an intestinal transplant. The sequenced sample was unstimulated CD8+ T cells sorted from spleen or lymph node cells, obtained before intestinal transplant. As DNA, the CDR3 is TGTGCCAGCAGTTTGGACAGGGACGTCTGGCCCCAGCATTTT. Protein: CASSLDRDVWPQHF.